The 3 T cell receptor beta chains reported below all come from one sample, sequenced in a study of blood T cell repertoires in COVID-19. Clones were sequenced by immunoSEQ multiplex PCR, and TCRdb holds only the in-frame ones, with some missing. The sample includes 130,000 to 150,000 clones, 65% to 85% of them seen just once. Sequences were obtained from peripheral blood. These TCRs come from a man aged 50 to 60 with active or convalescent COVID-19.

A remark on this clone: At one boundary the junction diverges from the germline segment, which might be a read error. The CDR3 here is CAWSYGHVRIF. CDR3 nucleotides: TGTGCCTGGAGTTACGGACATGTTCGTATCTTC. V gene TRBV30 combines with J gene TRBJ2-1, with D possibly being TRBD1 (5 bases). CDR3 length equals 11 residues. Looked up from germline, CDR1 is GTSNPN and CDR2 is SVGIG (reference sequence).

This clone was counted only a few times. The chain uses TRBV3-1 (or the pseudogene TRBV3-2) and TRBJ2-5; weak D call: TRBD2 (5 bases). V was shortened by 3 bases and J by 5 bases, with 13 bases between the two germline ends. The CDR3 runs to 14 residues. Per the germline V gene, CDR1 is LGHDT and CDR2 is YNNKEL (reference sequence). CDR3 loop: CASSQQLVRETQYF. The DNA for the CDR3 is TGTGCCAGCAGCCAGCAACTAGTTAGGGAGACCCAGTACTTC.

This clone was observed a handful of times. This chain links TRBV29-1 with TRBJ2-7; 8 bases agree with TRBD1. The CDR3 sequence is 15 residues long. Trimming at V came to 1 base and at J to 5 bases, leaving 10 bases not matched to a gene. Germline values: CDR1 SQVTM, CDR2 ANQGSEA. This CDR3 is CSVEVPGQADHEQYF. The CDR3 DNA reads TGCAGCGTTGAAGTTCCGGGACAGGCGGACCACGAGCAGTACTTC.